The rows below give T cell receptor beta chains drawn from one sample of a study of regulatory T cells in long-lasting Graves disease. TCRdb re-called the multiplex PCR reads with MiXCR, one entry per CDR3 protein. Among about 520,000 distinct CDR3 sequences listed, around 13% were seen once. In addition, the sample was reused for a study of T cells in Graves' hyperthyroidism and ophthalmopathy.

The sample in question was peripheral blood mononuclear cells (PBMCs), obtained at new diagnosis, from a patient treated with antithyroid drugs. Every receptor here comes from a woman aged 25 to 39 with Graves disease. Each CDR3 is given with its conserved first and last residue. The order of the fields is D gene, clone size, J gene, V gene, CDR3 DNA, CDR3 protein. The D gene is left open where the match is weak. For some rows the clone size is stated as once, few or many, or as a class when expanded; others skip it.

>NA|many|TRBJ2-4|TRBV28
TGTGCCAGCAGTTTATGGGCAGGAGCCAAAAACATTCAGTACTTC
CASSLWAGAKNIQYF
>NA|many|TRBJ1-1|TRBV5-5
TGTGCCAGCGCTTTATACCCGAACACTGAAGCTTTCTTT
CASALYPNTEAFF
>NA|many|TRBJ1-1|TRBV6-1
TGTGCCAGCCGGGACGTTTTGAACACTGAAGCTTTCTTT
CASRDVLNTEAFF
>NA|many|TRBJ2-5|TRBV18
TGTGCCAGCTCACCCGCTTCATCCGGAGGAGAGACCCAGTACTTC
CASSPASSGGETQYF
>NA|many|TRBJ1-2|TRBV2
TGTGCCAGCAGTGACGACAGCTTAGCTAACTATGGCTACACCTTC
CASSDDSLANYGYTF
>TRBD1|many|TRBJ2-2|TRBV11-3
TGTGCCAGCAGCTTACGGGACAGGGGGCCTACGAACACCGGGGAGCTGTTTTTT
CASSLRDRGPTNTGELFF
>NA|NA|TRBJ1-2|TRBV19
TGTGCCAGTAGTCAGGGACCGGTGATCTATGGCTACACCTTC
CASSQGPVIYGYTF
>TRBD1|few|TRBJ2-5|TRBV4-1
TGCGCCAGCAGCCAAGACGACAGGGGAGACCAAGAGACCCAGTACTTC
CASSQDDRGDQETQYF
>TRBD1|many|TRBJ2-2|TRBV7-9
TGTGCCAGCAGCTGGGGTGGACAGGCGCGCACCGGGGAGCTGTTTTTT
CASSWGGQARTGELFF
>NA|many|TRBJ2-3|TRBV20-1
TGCAGTGCTAGAGATGACACAGATACGCAGTATTTT
CSARDDTDTQYF
>NA|many|TRBJ2-3|TRBV7-9
TGTGCCAGCAGTAACGCCGGGACAAAAACAGATACGCAGTATTTT
CASSNAGTKTDTQYF
>NA|many|TRBJ2-1|TRBV11-3
TGTGCCAGCAGCTTAGATGGTTCTGGGAATGAGCAGTTCTTC
CASSLDGSGNEQFF